This T cell receptor (beta chain) stems from a study of metastatic and nonmetastatic thyroid tumors. About the research overall: Blood and tumor or nodule tissue repertoires from malignant and benign thyroid patients were compared.

No patient received treatment before thyroid surgery. Per the authors' pipeline: CDR3 differences across clinicopathological groups were used to build a distant-metastasis classifier for papillary thyroid cancer. TCRdb re-clonotyped the PCR reads via MiXCR. These V and J calls originate from TCRdb's pipeline instead of the authors' own analysis. The sample records 30,000 to 35,000 clones, about a fifth being singletons. In its sample, this clone was seen many times. What it binds is unknown. Overall study findings and caveats: A significant increase in TCR beta diversity was reportedly seen in malignant thyroid tumors relative to benign nodules, in blood and tumor.

The CDR3 covers 11 residues. Trimming stripped 6 bases from V and 5 bases from J, with 10 bases between. Germline CDR1 DFQATT, CDR2 SNEGSKA (reference sequence). This receptor was taken from a male donor with papillary thyroid cancer or a benign thyroid nodule (not recorded which). Some clones in this sample may be carry-over from other donors' samples. The sequenced sample was tumor tissue. V usage is TRBV20-1 and J usage is TRBJ2-5; D gene unclear. This chain's CDR3 is CSASFWETQYF. The CDR3 DNA reads TGCAGTGCCTCCTTCTGGGAGACCCAGTACTTC.